This record covers a single T cell receptor (beta chain). This specimen comes from a study of T cell changes during pregnancy in multiple sclerosis. The V gene's germline CDR1 is LNHDA and CDR2 SQIVND (reference sequence). Trimming shortened V by 1 base and J by 5 bases, and 8 bases separated the two germline ends. The CDR3 extends over 13 amino acids. Measured with immunoSEQ multiplex PCR; TCRdb has only the in-frame clones, and not every one. The table lists about 30,000 clones, about 90% of them singletons. This specimen consisted of peripheral blood, obtained in the first trimester of pregnancy. The chain combines TRBV19 with TRBJ1-1; no firm D call. This TCR came from a female donor in good health, enrolled as a control in a pregnancy study. The CDR3 loop is CASSIGWRTEAFF. In DNA form, the CDR3 reads TGTGCCAGTAGTATAGGGTGGAGGACTGAAGCTTTCTTT. Based on the CDR3 plus reference TRBV19 and TRBJ1-1, the full variable domain is DGGITQSPKYLFRKEGQNVTLSCEQNLNHDAMYWYRQDPGQGLRLIYYSQIVNDFQKGDIAEGYSVSREKKESFPLTVTSAQKNPTAFYLCASSIGWRTEAFFGQGTRLTVV.